This T cell receptor (beta chain) was sequenced for a study of shared clonotypes between healthy human individuals. Per germline, CDR1 SEHNR and CDR2 FQNEAQ (reference sequence). Trimming took 0 bases from V and 0 from J, leaving 15 bases between them. The length of the CDR3 is 17 residues. A remark on this clone: Its matching antigen is unknown.

Study-wide results and caveats: The diversity represented, both genetic and in exposure history, was limited by few donors.

TCRdb keeps only in-frame clones here, not all; method: immunoSEQ multiplex PCR. Of more than 1,200,000 clones listed, about 98.5% are singletons. CD4+ cell separation produced CD45RA+ naive and CD45RA-negative memory subsets. This chain joins TRBV7-9 and TRBJ2-7; maybe TRBD2 (5 bases). The sequence derives from a man aged 25-40 years in good health. Sequencing was done on a sample of naive CD4+ T cells sorted from blood. Noted subset: CD45RA+ positively selected. CDR3 amino acids: CASSLALVGAGSYEQYF. The CDR3 DNA sequence: TGTGCCAGCAGCTTAGCGCTTGTGGGTGCGGGCTCCTACGAGCAGTACTTC.